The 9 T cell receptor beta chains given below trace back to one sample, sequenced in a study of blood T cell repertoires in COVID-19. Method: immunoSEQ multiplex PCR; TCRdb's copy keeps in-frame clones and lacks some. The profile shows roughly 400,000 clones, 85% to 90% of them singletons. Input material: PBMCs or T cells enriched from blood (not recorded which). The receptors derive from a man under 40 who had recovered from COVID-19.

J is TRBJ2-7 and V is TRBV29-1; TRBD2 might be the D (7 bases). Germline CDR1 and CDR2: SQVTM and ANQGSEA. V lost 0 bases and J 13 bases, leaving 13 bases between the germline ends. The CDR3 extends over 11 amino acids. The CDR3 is CSVEEGGGIYF. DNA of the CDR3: TGCAGCGTTGAAGAAGGGGGGGGAATTTACTTC.

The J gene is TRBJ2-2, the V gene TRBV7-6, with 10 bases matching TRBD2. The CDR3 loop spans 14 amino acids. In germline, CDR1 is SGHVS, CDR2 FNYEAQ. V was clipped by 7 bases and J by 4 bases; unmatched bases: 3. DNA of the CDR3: TGTGCCAGCAAAGCGGGAGGGGGCACCGGGGAGCTGTTTTTT. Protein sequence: CASKAGGGTGELFF. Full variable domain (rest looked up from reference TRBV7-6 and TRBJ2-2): GAGVSQSPRYKVTKRGQDVALRCDPISGHVSLYWYRQALGQGPEFLTYFNYEAQQDKSGLPNDRFSAERPEGSISTLTIQRTEQRDSAMYRCASKAGGGTGELFFGEGSRLTVL.

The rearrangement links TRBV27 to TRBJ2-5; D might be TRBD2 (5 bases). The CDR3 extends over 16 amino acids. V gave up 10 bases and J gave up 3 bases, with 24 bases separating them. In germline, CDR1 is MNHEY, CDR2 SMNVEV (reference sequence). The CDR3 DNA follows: TGTGCCACCAGCTCCCTTAACCATCGAGCGGAAGAGACCCAGTACTTC. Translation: CATSSLNHRAEETQYF.

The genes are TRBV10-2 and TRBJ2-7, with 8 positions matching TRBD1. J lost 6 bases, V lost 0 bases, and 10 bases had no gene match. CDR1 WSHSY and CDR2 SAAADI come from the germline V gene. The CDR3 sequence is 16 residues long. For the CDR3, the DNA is TGCGCCAGCAGTGAGTCATGGTTGGACAGGGATCCCGAGCAGTACTTC. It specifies CASSESWLDRDPEQYF.

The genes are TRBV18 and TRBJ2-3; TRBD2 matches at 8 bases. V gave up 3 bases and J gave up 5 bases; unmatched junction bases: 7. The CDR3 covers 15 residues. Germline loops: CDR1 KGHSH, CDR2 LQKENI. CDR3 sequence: CASSPAGRAVDTQYF. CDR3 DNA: TGTGCCAGCTCACCTGCCGGGAGGGCCGTAGATACGCAGTATTTT.

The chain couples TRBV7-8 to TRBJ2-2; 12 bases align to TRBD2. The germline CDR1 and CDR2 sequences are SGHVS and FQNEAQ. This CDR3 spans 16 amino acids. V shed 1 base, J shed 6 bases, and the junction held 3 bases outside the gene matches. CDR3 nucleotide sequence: TGTGCCAGCAGCTTAGTACTAGCGGGAGGTCCCGGGGAGCTGTTTTTT. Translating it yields CASSLVLAGGPGELFF.

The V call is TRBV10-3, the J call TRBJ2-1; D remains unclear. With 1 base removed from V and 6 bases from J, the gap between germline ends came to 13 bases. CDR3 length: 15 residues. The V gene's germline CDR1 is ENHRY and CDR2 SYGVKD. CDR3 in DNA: TGTGCCATCAGTGAGTTCCCCTACGAGAGCAATGAGCAGTTCTTC. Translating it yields CAISEFPYESNEQFF.

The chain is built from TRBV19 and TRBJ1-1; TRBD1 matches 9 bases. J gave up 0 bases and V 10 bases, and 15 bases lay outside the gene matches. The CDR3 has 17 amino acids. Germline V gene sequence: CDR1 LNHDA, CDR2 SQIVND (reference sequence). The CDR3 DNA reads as TGTGCCACCGCCCTCGGGACAGGGAGGGTCTTGAACACTGAAGCTTTCTTT. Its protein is CATALGTGRVLNTEAFF. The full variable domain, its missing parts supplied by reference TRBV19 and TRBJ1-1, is DGGITQSPKYLFRKEGQNVTLSCEQNLNHDAMYWYRQDPGQGLRLIYYSQIVNDFQKGDIAEGYSVSREKKESFPLTVTSAQKNPTAFYLCATALGTGRVLNTEAFFGQGTRLTVV.

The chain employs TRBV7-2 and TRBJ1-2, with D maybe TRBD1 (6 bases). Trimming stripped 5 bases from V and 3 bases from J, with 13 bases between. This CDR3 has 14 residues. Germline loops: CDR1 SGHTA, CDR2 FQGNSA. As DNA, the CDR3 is TGTGCCAGCAGCGCGACAGGTGGAGACTATGGCTACACCTTC. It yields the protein CASSATGGDYGYTF.